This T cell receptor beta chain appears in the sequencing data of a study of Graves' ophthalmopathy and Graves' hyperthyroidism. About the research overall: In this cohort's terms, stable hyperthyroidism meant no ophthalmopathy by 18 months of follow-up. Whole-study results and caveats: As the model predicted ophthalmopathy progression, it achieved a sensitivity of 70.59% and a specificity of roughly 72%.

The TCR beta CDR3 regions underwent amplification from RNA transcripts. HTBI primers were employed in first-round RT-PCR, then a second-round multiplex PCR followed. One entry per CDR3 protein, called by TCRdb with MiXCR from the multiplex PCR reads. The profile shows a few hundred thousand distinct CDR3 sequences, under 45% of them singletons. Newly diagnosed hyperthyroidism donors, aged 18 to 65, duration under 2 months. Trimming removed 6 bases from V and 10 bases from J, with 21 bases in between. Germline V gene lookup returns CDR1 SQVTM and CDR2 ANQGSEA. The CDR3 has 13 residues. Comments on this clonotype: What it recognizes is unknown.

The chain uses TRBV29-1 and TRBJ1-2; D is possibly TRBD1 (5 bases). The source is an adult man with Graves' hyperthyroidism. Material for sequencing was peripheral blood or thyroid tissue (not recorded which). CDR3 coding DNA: TGCAGCGTCCAGTCCCCGGGGCAGTCCTCCTACACCTTC. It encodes CSVQSPGQSSYTF.